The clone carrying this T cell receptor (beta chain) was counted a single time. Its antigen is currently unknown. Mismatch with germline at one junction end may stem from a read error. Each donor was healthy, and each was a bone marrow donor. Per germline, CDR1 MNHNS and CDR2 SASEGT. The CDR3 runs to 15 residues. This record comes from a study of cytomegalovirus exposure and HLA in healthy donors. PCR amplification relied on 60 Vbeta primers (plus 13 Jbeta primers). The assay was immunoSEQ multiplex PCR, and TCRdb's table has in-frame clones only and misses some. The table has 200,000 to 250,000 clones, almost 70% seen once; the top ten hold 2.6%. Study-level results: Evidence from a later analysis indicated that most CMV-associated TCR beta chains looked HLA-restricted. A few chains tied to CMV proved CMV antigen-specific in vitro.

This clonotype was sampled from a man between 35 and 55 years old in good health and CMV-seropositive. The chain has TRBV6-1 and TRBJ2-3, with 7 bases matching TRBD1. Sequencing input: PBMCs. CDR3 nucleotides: TGTGCCACCAGTCCTTGGACAGGACCCACAGATACGCAGTATTTT. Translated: CATSPWTGPTDTQYF.